These 14 T cell receptor beta chains share one sample of origin, sequenced in a study of pediatric ulcerative colitis. Libraries were prepared by immunoSEQ multiplex PCR; TCRdb keeps only in-frame clonotypes and omits some of them. This table has roughly 64,000 clones, roughly 90% appearing once. The sequencing input was blood. These receptors were obtained from a boy younger than 18 with severe ulcerative colitis.

The chain is built from TRBV11-1 and TRBJ2-3; TRBD2 matches 7 bases. The junction had 4 bases not matched to a gene; V was cut back by 0 bases and J by 4 bases. This CDR3 has 15 amino acids. Germline-derived CDR1 and CDR2 are SGHAT and FQDESV (reference sequence). The CDR3 here is CASSLAGGPADTQYF. Written as DNA, the CDR3 is TGTGCCAGCAGCTTAGCGGGAGGGCCCGCAGATACGCAGTATTTT.

The chain carries TRBV6-4 and TRBJ2-3; TRBD2 is a possible D gene (6 bases). Germline CDR1 and CDR2: MRHNA and SNTAGT. V lost 4 bases, J lost 0 bases, and 8 bases lay in between. The CDR3 has 14 amino acids. The CDR3 DNA reads as TGTGCCAGCAGTGTAAGCGGGAGCACAGATACGCAGTATTTT. This translates into CASSVSGSTDTQYF.

This chain connects TRBV27 to TRBJ2-1; D possibly corresponds to TRBD1 (5 bases). Trimming removed 6 bases at V and 4 bases at J, with 10 bases between. The CDR3 loop spans 13 amino acids. Germline V gene sequence: CDR1 MNHEY, CDR2 SMNVEV (reference sequence). The CDR3 DNA sequence: TGTGCCAGCAGGAAAGACAGTTACAATGAGCAGTTCTTC. Translated: CASRKDSYNEQFF.

This clone was found a few times. V is TRBV30 and J is TRBJ1-1, with D possibly matching TRBD1 (5 bases). Germline V lookup: CDR1 GTSNPN, CDR2 SVGIG (reference sequence). The CDR3 totals 14 residues. Between the trimmed V and J ends, which lost 1 base and 0 bases, there was a span of 9 bases. The CDR3 here is CAWSGQPMNTEAFF. The CDR3 DNA is TGTGCCTGGAGTGGACAGCCCATGAACACTGAAGCTTTCTTT.

The chain uses TRBV28 and TRBJ2-5, with TRBD1 matching 9 bases. The germline CDR1 and CDR2 sequences are MDHEN and SYDVKM. J lost 2 bases, V lost 5 bases, and 9 bases had no gene match. The CDR3 is 16 amino acids. CDR3 sequence: CASSHDRGRGQETQYF. The CDR3 coding sequence is TGTGCCAGCAGTCACGACAGGGGGAGAGGGCAAGAGACCCAGTACTTC.

The chain employs TRBV28 and TRBJ1-2; 12 bases line up with TRBD1. This CDR3 comprises 17 residues. CDR1 and CDR2 (germline): MDHEN, SYDVKM. The V gene end was trimmed by 6 bases and the J gene end by 4 bases; junction bases not matched to a gene: 12. The CDR3 loop is CASSLGGQGALGYGYTF. In DNA form, the CDR3 reads TGTGCCAGCAGCTTGGGGGGACAGGGGGCGCTTGGCTATGGCTACACCTTC.

V and J are TRBV5-4 and TRBJ2-1, with D perhaps matching TRBD1 (6 bases). The CDR3 is 16 residues long. V was clipped by 6 bases and J by 0 bases, with 16 bases between them. The germline CDR1 and CDR2 sequences are SGHNT and YYREEE (reference sequence). DNA of the CDR3: TGTGCCAGCAAAGGGGGTAGCGAGAGCTCCTACAATGAGCAGTTCTTC. This sequence encodes CASKGGSESSYNEQFF.

The chain joins TRBV29-1 to TRBJ2-7; 8 nucleotides line up with TRBD1. Germline lookup yields CDR1 SQVTM and CDR2 ANQGSEA. V dropped 7 bases and J dropped 3; count of bases not matched to a gene: 8. The CDR3 sequence is 13 residues long. The CDR3, as DNA: TGCAGCGCCTGGACAGGGAAGGACTACGAGCAGTACTTC. It yields the protein CSAWTGKDYEQYF.

CDR3 residues: CASSPAPGRNTGTQYF. The CDR3 coding sequence is TGTGCCAGCAGCCCGGCACCGGGACGGAACACGGGTACGCAGTATTTT. This sequence joins TRBV11-2 and TRBJ2-3; possibly TRBD1 or TRBD2 for D (5 bases each). The germline CDR1 and CDR2 sequences are SGHAT and FQNNGV. CDR3 length: 16 amino acids. V lost 5 bases, J lost 8 bases, and 23 bases lay in between.

The chain has TRBV25-1 and TRBJ2-5; D is perhaps TRBD1 or TRBD2 (5 bases each). Trimming removed 6 bases from V and 3 bases from J, with 14 bases in between. CDR1 MGHDK and CDR2 SYGVNS come from the germline V gene. This CDR3 contains 14 residues. In nucleotides, the CDR3 is TGTGCCAGCAGGCCGGGGACGAATGAAGAGACCCAGTACTTC. Its translation: CASRPGTNEETQYF.

The V and J genes are TRBV27 and TRBJ2-7, with a weak D call TRBD2 (6 bases). Germline CDR1 reads MNHEY; CDR2 reads SMNVEV (reference sequence). V shed 3 bases and J shed 4 bases, with 13 bases lying between them. The CDR3 totals 14 residues. CDR3 region: CASSFGGSRYEQYF. Written as DNA, the CDR3 is TGTGCCAGCAGTTTTGGGGGGAGTAGGTACGAGCAGTACTTC.

This chain connects TRBV11-3 to TRBJ2-5, with a tentative D call TRBD1 (6 bases). Germline-derived CDR1 and CDR2 are SGHNT and YENEEA. The CDR3 length is 14 residues. V lost 0 bases, J lost 5 bases, and 10 bases lay in between. CDR3 DNA sequence: TGTGCCAGCAGCTTAGATTGGGGGCTGGAGACCCAGTACTTC. Amino acids: CASSLDWGLETQYF.

The chain links TRBV14 to TRBJ1-2; D gene uncertain. The germline V gene has CDR1 SGHDN and CDR2 FVKESK. The V gene lost 5 bases and the J gene lost 6 bases, with 13 bases spanning the gap. This CDR3 spans 13 amino acids. This CDR3 is CASSFRREDGYTF. CDR3 DNA: TGTGCCAGCAGCTTCCGGAGAGAAGATGGCTACACCTTC.

This chain connects TRBV4-2 to TRBJ2-5, with unresolved D. The CDR3 loop spans 15 amino acids. The germline V gene encodes CDR1 LGHNA and CDR2 YNFKEQ. Trimming took off 0 bases at V and 0 bases at J, with 8 bases between the two ends. CDR3 amino acids: CASSQEPGNQETQYF. CDR3 nucleotide sequence: TGTGCCAGCAGCCAAGAACCCGGCAACCAAGAGACCCAGTACTTC.